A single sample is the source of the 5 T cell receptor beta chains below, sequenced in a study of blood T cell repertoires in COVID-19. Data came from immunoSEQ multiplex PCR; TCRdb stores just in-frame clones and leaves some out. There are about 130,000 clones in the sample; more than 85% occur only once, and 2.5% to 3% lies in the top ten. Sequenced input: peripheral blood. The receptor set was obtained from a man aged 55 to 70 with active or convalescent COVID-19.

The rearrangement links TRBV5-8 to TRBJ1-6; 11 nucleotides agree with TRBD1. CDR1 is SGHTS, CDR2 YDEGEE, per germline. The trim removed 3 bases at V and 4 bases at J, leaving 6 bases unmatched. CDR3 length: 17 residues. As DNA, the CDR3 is TGTGCCAGCAGCTCGGACAGGGGGCCTGTTTATAATTCACCCCTCCACTTT. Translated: CASSSDRGPVYNSPLHF. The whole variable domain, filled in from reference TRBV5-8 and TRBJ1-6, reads EAGVTQSPTHLIKTRGQQATLRCSPISGHTSVYWYQQALGLGLQFLLWYDEGEERNRGNFPPRFSGRQFPNYSSELNVNALELEDSALYLCASSSDRGPVYNSPLHFGNGTRLTVT.

CDR3 nucleotide sequence: TGTGCCAGTACCACCGGGACAGGGATGTATGGCTACACCTTC. This codes for CASTTGTGMYGYTF. The gene calls are TRBV19 and TRBJ1-2, with TRBD1 matching over 9 bases. The CDR3 totals 14 residues. V was clipped by 7 bases and J by 5 bases; unmatched bases: 8. Germline V lookup: CDR1 LNHDA, CDR2 SQIVND (reference sequence).

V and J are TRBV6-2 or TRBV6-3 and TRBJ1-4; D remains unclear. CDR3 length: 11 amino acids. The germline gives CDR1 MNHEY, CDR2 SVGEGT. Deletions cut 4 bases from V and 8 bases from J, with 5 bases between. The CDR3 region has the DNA TGTGCCAGCAGTTTTCGGGAAAAACTGTTTTTT. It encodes CASSFREKLFF.

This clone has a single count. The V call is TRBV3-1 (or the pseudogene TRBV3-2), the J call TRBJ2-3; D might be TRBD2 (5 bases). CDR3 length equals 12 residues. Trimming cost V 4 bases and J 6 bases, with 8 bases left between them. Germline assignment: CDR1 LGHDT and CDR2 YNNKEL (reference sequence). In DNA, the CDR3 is TGTGCCAGCAGCCCCGGGGTCGATACGCAGTATTTT. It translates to CASSPGVDTQYF.

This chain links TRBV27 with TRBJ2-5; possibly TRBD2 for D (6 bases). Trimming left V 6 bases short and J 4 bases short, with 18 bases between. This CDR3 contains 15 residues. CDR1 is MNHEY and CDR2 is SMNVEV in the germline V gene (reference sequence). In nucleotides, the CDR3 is TGTGCCAGCAGACGGGGCCTGGGGACTTTAGAGACCCAGTACTTC. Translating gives CASRRGLGTLETQYF.